This T cell receptor beta chain emerged from a study of T cells after yellow fever vaccination. This clonotype was counted at least ten times. The antigen is unknown. As TCR cDNA was made by 5'RACE template switching, a universal primer site and UMIs were added. TCRdb itself ran the 5' RACE reads through MiXCR, one entry per CDR3 protein. The profile covers 120,000 or so distinct CDR3 sequences, with about 8.8% appearing a single time and about 40% taken by the ten largest. Findings and caveats of the study: High-abundance clonotypes from the bulk population could contaminate FACS-sorted repertoires. Compared with primary, the secondary response was weaker and peaked at day 5, not 15.

Germline V gene lookup returns CDR1 MNHEY and CDR2 SVGEGT. V was pared by 7 bases and J by 1 base, with 10 bases between. The CDR3 totals 13 residues. The source is a man aged 18 to 30 who received the YFV17D yellow fever vaccine. The sample was CD8+ T cells sorted from PBMCs, taken on the day of the yellow fever booster vaccination. The chain links TRBV6-2 or TRBV6-3 to TRBJ1-1, with D unresolved. This CDR3 is CASTNGRNTEAFF. In DNA, the CDR3 is TGTGCCAGCACCAACGGGAGGAACACTGAAGCTTTCTTT.